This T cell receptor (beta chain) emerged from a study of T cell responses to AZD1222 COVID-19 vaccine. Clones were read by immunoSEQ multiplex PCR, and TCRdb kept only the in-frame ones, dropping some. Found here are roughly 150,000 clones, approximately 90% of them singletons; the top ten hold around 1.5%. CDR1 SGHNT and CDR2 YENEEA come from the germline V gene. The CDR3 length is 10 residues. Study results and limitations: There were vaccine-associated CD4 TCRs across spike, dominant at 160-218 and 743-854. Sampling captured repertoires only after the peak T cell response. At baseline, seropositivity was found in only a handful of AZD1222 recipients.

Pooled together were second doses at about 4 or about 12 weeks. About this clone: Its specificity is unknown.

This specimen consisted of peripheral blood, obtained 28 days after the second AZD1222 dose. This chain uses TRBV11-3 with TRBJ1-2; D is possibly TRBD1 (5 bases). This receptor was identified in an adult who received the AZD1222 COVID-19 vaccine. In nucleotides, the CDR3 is TGTAAGACAGTCATCTATGGCTACACCTTC. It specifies CKTVIYGYTF. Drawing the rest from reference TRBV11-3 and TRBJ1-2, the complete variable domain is EAGVVQSPRYKIIEKKQPVAFWCNPISGHNTLYWYLQNLGQGPELLIRYENEEAVDDSQLPKDRFSAERLKGVDSTLKIQPAELGDSAVYLCKTVIYGYTFGSGTRLTVV.